Below are 2 T cell receptor beta chains sequenced from a single sample in a study of T-cell memory formation after mild COVID-19. Each CDR3 protein is one row after TCRdb ran MiXCR on the 5' RACE reads. The profile shows 350,000 to 500,000 distinct CDR3 sequences, 15% to 25% of them singletons. Sequencing was done on a sample of PBMCs or a T cell subset sorted from them (not recorded which). The receptors stem from an adult woman who had mild COVID-19 (a few samples of this study predate the infection). Cell type and time point are not known.

The CDR3 DNA reads TGCAGTGCTAGAGTAGGCGCGGGGAGCACTGAAGCTTTCTTT. Amino acids: CSARVGAGSTEAFF. The V call is TRBV20-1, the J call TRBJ1-1; D is uncertain. This CDR3 has 14 residues. Between the trimmed V and J ends, which lost 1 base and 4 bases, there was a span of 13 bases. CDR1 DFQATT and CDR2 SNEGSKA come from the germline V gene (reference sequence).

The chain has TRBV18 and TRBJ1-5; no clear D gene. The length of the CDR3 is 15 residues. The ends were cut back, 5 bases at V and 3 bases at J, with 14 bases in the middle. Germline CDR1 and CDR2: KGHSH and LQKENI. DNA for the CDR3: TGTGCCAGCTCAACTCGAGGGCCTCACAATCAGCCCCAGCATTTT. Translating gives CASSTRGPHNQPQHF.